These 17 T cell receptor beta chains came from one sample sequenced in a study of blood T cell repertoires in COVID-19. Sequenced by immunoSEQ multiplex PCR; TCRdb stores in-frame clones only, minus some. This sample yields approximately 140,000 clones, of which 65% to 90% are seen a single time; 3% to 4% belongs to the top ten. The source material was peripheral blood. Source of these receptors: a man between 70 and 80 years old with acute or convalescent COVID-19.

The chain is built from TRBV12-3 or TRBV12-4 and TRBJ2-5, with 8 bases fitting TRBD2. J lost 4 bases, V lost 3 bases, and 1 base had no gene match. The CDR3 spans 13 residues. The CDR3 sequence: CASSFRGGETQYF. The CDR3 bases are TGTGCCAGCAGTTTCCGGGGGGGAGAGACCCAGTACTTC.

V and J are TRBV24-1 and TRBJ1-2, with 7 nucleotides matching TRBD1. The V gene's germline CDR1 is KGHDR and CDR2 SFDVKD. V lost 4 bases, J lost 4 bases, and 8 bases stayed unmatched. CDR3 size: 15 residues. The CDR3 nucleotides read TGTGCCACCAGTGACACCGGGACAGAACTCTATGGCTACACCTTC. It encodes CATSDTGTELYGYTF.

This clone came up a few times. The rearrangement links TRBV7-9 to TRBJ2-7, with D perhaps matching TRBD1 (5 bases). Trimming stripped 1 base from V and 3 bases from J, with 16 bases between. Germline assignment: CDR1 SEHNR and CDR2 FQNEAQ (reference sequence). The CDR3 is 16 residues long. CDR3: CASSLVSGARIYEQYF. The CDR3 nucleotides are TGTGCCAGCAGCTTAGTGTCTGGGGCCAGGATCTACGAGCAGTACTTC.

This chain links TRBV3-1 (or the pseudogene TRBV3-2) with TRBJ2-3, with 11 bases matching TRBD2. V was pared by 1 base and J by 6 bases, with 3 bases of the junction left unmatched. The CDR3 contains 15 residues. Looked up from germline, CDR1 is LGHDT and CDR2 is YNNKEL (reference sequence). The CDR3 DNA reads as TGTGCCAGCAGCCAAGCGGCTAGCGGGAGGGATACGCAGTATTTT. Its translation is CASSQAASGRDTQYF.

The V gene is TRBV6-2 or TRBV6-3, the J gene TRBJ1-2, with D perhaps TRBD1 (5 bases). The germline V gene encodes CDR1 MNHEY and CDR2 SVGEGT. V was clipped by 5 bases and J by 8 bases, with 21 bases between them. This CDR3 region has 15 residues. The CDR3 nucleotides are TGTGCCAGCAGTGCGCTTAAGGGGAACAGGCACGGCTACACCTTC. The encoded protein is CASSALKGNRHGYTF.

This clone was recorded once. The rearrangement links TRBV14 to TRBJ1-3; D is unclear. Trimming cost V 1 base and J 4 bases, with 5 bases left between them. The CDR3 runs 13 residues. Looked up from germline, CDR1 is SGHDN and CDR2 is FVKESK. This CDR3 is CASSQGLGNTIYF. CDR3 DNA sequence: TGTGCCAGCAGCCAAGGACTGGGAAACACCATATATTTT.

The chain recombines TRBV3-1 (or the pseudogene TRBV3-2) with TRBJ2-5, with D hard to call. The CDR3 contains 14 residues. The ends were cut back, 6 bases at V and 2 bases at J, with 13 bases in the middle. Germline loops: CDR1 LGHDT, CDR2 YNNKEL (reference sequence). CDR3 protein: CASSTIDLQETQYF. The CDR3 nucleotides are TGTGCCAGCAGTACAATTGACTTACAAGAGACCCAGTACTTC.

V is TRBV18 and J is TRBJ1-1; D is ambiguous. Trimming took off 3 bases at V and 1 base at J, with 12 bases between the two ends. The CDR3 extends over 15 amino acids. Germline CDR1 KGHSH, CDR2 LQKENI. The CDR3: CASSPFGVENTEAFF. The CDR3 DNA reads TGTGCCAGCTCACCTTTCGGAGTCGAGAACACTGAAGCTTTCTTT. The variable domain in full, with the rest retrieved from reference TRBV18 and TRBJ1-1, is NAGVMQNPRHLVRRRGQEARLRCSPMKGHSHVYWYRQLPEEGLKFMVYLQKENIIDESGMPKERFSAEFPKEGPSILRIQQVVRGDSAAYFCASSPFGVENTEAFFGQGTRLTVV.

The CDR3 DNA sequence: TGTGCCAGCAGTTCCTGGACTAGTACCTACAATGAGCAGTTCTTC. This encodes CASSSWTSTYNEQFF. The chain carries TRBV27 and TRBJ2-1; 7 nucleotides line up with TRBD2. The germline V gene encodes CDR1 MNHEY and CDR2 SMNVEV (reference sequence). The CDR3 has 15 amino acids. J lost 2 bases, V lost 4 bases, and 5 bases had no gene match.

This rearrangement joins TRBV9 to TRBJ2-7; 7 bases are shared with TRBD1. Germline trimming cut 0 bases from V and 0 bases from J; bases unmatched to any gene: 3. This CDR3 comprises 15 residues. The V gene's germline CDR1 is SGDLS and CDR2 YYNGEE. The CDR3 nucleotides are TGTGCCAGCAGCGTAGAACAGGGGTCCTCCTACGAGCAGTACTTC. Its translation is CASSVEQGSSYEQYF.

The gene calls are TRBV6-6 and TRBJ2-1; 7 bases agree with TRBD1. V lost 6 bases and J lost 3; bases outside the gene matches: 2. The CDR3 is 13 residues long. Germline CDR1 is MNHNY and CDR2 is SVGAGI (reference sequence). CDR3 sequence (DNA): TGTGCCAGCAGCAGGGACAGCTACAATGAGCAGTTCTTC. Its protein product is CASSRDSYNEQFF.

V and J are TRBV5-5 and TRBJ1-5, with 8 bases lining up with TRBD1. With 2 bases clipped from V and 6 bases from J, the junction kept 7 bases outside the gene matches. There are 15 residues in the CDR3. In germline, CDR1 is SGHKS, CDR2 YYEKEE (reference sequence). CDR3 coding DNA: TGTGCCAGCAGCTTCGATTTGGACAGGGCTCAGCCCCAGCATTTT. This codes for CASSFDLDRAQPQHF.

The J gene is TRBJ2-1, the V gene TRBV19, with 8 bases matching TRBD2. Unmatched junction bases numbered 12, after V lost 2 bases and J lost 12 bases. The CDR3 extends over 15 amino acids. Germline V gene data show CDR1 as LNHDA and CDR2 as SQIVND (reference sequence). The CDR3 DNA sequence: TGTGCCAGTAGTATAAGTGGCGGGAGGCTCGGAGGGCAGTTCTTC. This gives the protein CASSISGGRLGGQFF.

The CDR3 region has the DNA TGTGCCAGCAGCTTAGCGAGCGGGGGGGGCTACGAGCAGTACTTC. Protein sequence: CASSLASGGGYEQYF. The chain employs TRBV7-2 and TRBJ2-7, with 10 bases identical to TRBD2. Looked up from germline, CDR1 is SGHTA and CDR2 is FQGNSA. CDR3 length: 15 residues. V shed 0 bases and J 3 bases; nucleotides not matched to a gene: 2.

The gene calls are TRBV24-1 and TRBJ2-3; 10 positions agree with TRBD1. CDR1 is KGHDR and CDR2 is SFDVKD in the germline V gene. Trimming took 0 bases from V and 1 from J; bases not matched to a gene: 0. The CDR3 runs to 16 residues. The CDR3 nucleotides are TGTGCCACCAGTGATTTGGGGACAGGGGGCACAGATACGCAGTATTTT. The encoded protein is CATSDLGTGGTDTQYF.

The CDR3 bases are TGTGCCAGCAGTGACCAGGTGGGGGGGCGCGGAACTGAAGCTTTCTTT. Translation gives CASSDQVGGRGTEAFF. The chain joins TRBV2 to TRBJ1-1; a possible D gene is TRBD1 (6 bases). The CDR3 length is 16 residues. Germline CDR1 is SNHLY and CDR2 is FYNNEI. The ends were cut back, 3 bases at V and 5 bases at J, with 19 bases in the middle.

The chain combines TRBV24-1 with TRBJ2-2; 9 bases match TRBD2. The CDR3 contains 16 residues. The trim removed 4 bases at V and 1 base at J, leaving 3 bases unmatched. Germline lookup yields CDR1 KGHDR and CDR2 SFDVKD. The CDR3 loop is CATSDLTSGNTGELFF. Here the CDR3 DNA reads TGTGCCACCAGTGACTTGACTAGCGGGAACACCGGGGAGCTGTTTTTT.